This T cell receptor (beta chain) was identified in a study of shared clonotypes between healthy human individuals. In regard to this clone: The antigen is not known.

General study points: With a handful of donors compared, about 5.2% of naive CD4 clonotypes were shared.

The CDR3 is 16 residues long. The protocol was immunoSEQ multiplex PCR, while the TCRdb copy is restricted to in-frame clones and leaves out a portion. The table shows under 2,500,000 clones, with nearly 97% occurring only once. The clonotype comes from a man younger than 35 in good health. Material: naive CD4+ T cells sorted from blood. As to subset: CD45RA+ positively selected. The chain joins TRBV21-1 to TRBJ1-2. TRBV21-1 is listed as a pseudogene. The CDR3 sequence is CASSTCRSRVEDGYTF. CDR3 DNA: TGTGCCAGCAGCACATGTCGTAGCAGAGTGGAGGATGGCTACACCTTC.